A selection of T cell receptor beta chains follows, all from one sample in a study of cytomegalovirus exposure and HLA in healthy donors. Method: immunoSEQ multiplex PCR; TCRdb's copy keeps in-frame clones and lacks some. This sample's table reports over 90,000 clones. The sequencing input was PBMCs. Receptors originate from a man between 40 and 49 years old in good health and CMV-seronegative. Both conserved end residues are part of each CDR3. Fields, in order: V gene, J gene, D gene, CDR3 DNA, CDR3 protein. A D gene is named only where the DNA matches it firmly.

TRBV27	TRBJ1-2	NA	TGTGCCAGCAGTTTCTCCAGCGGGCCCTTGGTCTATGGCTACACCTTC	CASSFSSGPLVYGYTF
TRBV2	TRBJ1-5	TRBD1	TGTGCCAGCAGTGGGACAGGGGGCAATCAGCCCCAGCATTTT	CASSGTGGNQPQHF
TRBV18	TRBJ2-3	NA	TGTGCCAGCTCCCAAAGCGGGAGCACAGATACGCAGTATTTT	CASSQSGSTDTQYF
TRBV25-1	TRBJ2-3	NA	TGTGCCAGCAGTGACTACAGAAGAGATACGCAGTATTTT	CASSDYRRDTQYF
TRBV30	TRBJ2-7	NA	TGTGCCTGGAGTGGCGGGGGCGCGGGACCATCCTACGAGCAGTACTTC	CAWSGGGAGPSYEQYF
TRBV9	TRBJ1-1	NA	TGTGCCAGCAGCCCCGAAGGCGGTGTAGGAGGGGGGGGTGCGAACACTGAAGCTTTCTTT	CASSPEGGVGGGGANTEAFF
TRBV7-8	TRBJ1-1	NA	TGTGCCAGCAGCGTCCCAGGAAGAGAAGCTTTCTTT	CASSVPGREAFF
TRBV11-2	TRBJ1-2	TRBD1	TGTGCCAGCAGCTTCACAGGGGGCAGCTATGGCTACACCTTC	CASSFTGGSYGYTF
TRBV28	TRBJ2-7	NA	TGTGCCAGCAGTTCCGGGACTTCCTACGAGCAGTACTTC	CASSSGTSYEQYF
TRBV6-1	TRBJ1-1	NA	TGTGCCAGCAGTGTGACAGAACAGAACACTGAAGCTTTCTTT	CASSVTEQNTEAFF
TRBV6-5	TRBJ2-5	TRBD1	TGTGCCAGCAGTTACGCCGAGGGGGCCGGAGAGACCCAGTACTTC	CASSYAEGAGETQYF
TRBV7-9	TRBJ2-2	TRBD1	TGTGCCAGCAGCTTAGCGATGGACAGGGGGAGGAGGACCGGGGAGCTGTTTTTT	CASSLAMDRGRRTGELFF
TRBV11-2	TRBJ2-3	TRBD1	TGTGCCAGCAGCTTAGGCTACAGGGGGAAGACAGATACGCAGTATTTT	CASSLGYRGKTDTQYF
TRBV6-5	TRBJ1-1	NA	TGTGCCACGGTATCCGGACAGTACACTGAAGCTTTCTTT	CATVSGQYTEAFF
TRBV2	TRBJ1-2	TRBD1	TGTGCCAGCAGTGAATTCCAGGGGGCGAGTGGCTACACCTTC	CASSEFQGASGYTF
TRBV6-4	TRBJ2-1	TRBD2	TGTGCCAGCAGTGACTCCGGGACTAGGTGGGGGAGAAATGAGCAGTTCTTC	CASSDSGTRWGRNEQFF
TRBV7-2	TRBJ2-5	NA	TGTGCCAGCAGAATAGACAGGCGGCTGGGCGGCCAGTACTTC	CASRIDRRLGGQYF
TRBV28	TRBJ2-2	TRBD1	TGTGCCAGCAGTATGAGGGACAGTATTAGCCGGGAGCTGTTTTTT	CASSMRDSISRELFF
TRBV2	TRBJ2-5	TRBD2	TGTGCCAGCACGCCGGGGGGGGAAGGGACCCAGTACTTC	CASTPGGEGTQYF
TRBV11-3	TRBJ1-5	TRBD1	TGTGCCAGCAGCTTAGTCGGACAGGGCGGCAATCAGCCCCAGCATTTT	CASSLVGQGGNQPQHF
TRBV6-6	TRBJ2-1	NA	TGTGCCAGCGGCAACAATGAGCAGTTCTTC	CASGNNEQFF
TRBV2	TRBJ2-5	TRBD1	TGTGCCAGCTCAGATCTTGGACAGGGTGGAGAGACCCAGTACTTC	CASSDLGQGGETQYF
TRBV7-2	TRBJ2-1	TRBD2	TGTGCCAGCAGCTTAGGACTAGCGGGGGGTGTCAGCTCCTACAATGAGCAGTTCTTC	CASSLGLAGGVSSYNEQFF
TRBV28	TRBJ1-1	NA	TGTGCCAGCAGGAGTACAGGGTCTAGGACTGAAGCTTTCTTT	CASRSTGSRTEAFF
TRBV7-9	TRBJ1-3	NA	TGTGCCAGCAGCTTAAGCGGTCGCCAGGGGCACTCTGGAAACACCATATATTTT	CASSLSGRQGHSGNTIYF
TRBV6-6	TRBJ1-2	TRBD1	TGTGCCAGCAGTTACCTTCAGGGGGCGCGCAATGGCTACACCTTC	CASSYLQGARNGYTF
TRBV19	TRBJ2-7	TRBD2	TGTGCCAGTAGCGCGGGACTAGCGGGCCCCGAGCAGTACTTC	CASSAGLAGPEQYF
TRBV12-5	TRBJ2-7	TRBD2	TGTGCTAGTGGCCCTGAACTCCTAGCGGGGGGTTACGAGCAGTACTTC	CASGPELLAGGYEQYF
TRBV7-2	TRBJ2-7	TRBD1	TGTGCCAGCAGCCCCACAGGGGGCTACGAGCAGTACTTC	CASSPTGGYEQYF
TRBV6-6	TRBJ2-5	NA	TGTGCCAGCAGTCGCCCTCGAACAGGGCGTGAAGAGACCCAGTACTTC	CASSRPRTGREETQYF
TRBV19	TRBJ2-5	TRBD1	TGTGCCAGTAGCAGGGGGCCGACTTCGGGTGTCGAGACCCAGTACTTC	CASSRGPTSGVETQYF
TRBV6-5	TRBJ2-7	NA	TGTGCCAGCAGCTCTAGTTCCTACGAGCAGTACTTC	CASSSSSYEQYF
TRBV5-4	TRBJ2-7	TRBD2	TGTGCCAGCAGCCAAGGGACTAGCAGAAGCTACGAGCAGTACTTC	CASSQGTSRSYEQYF